Given below is one T cell receptor (beta chain) in context. Its antigen is currently not known. Base qualities are not recorded, but no much larger clone differs from it by a single base. Preparation of the library involved the immunoSEQ multiplex PCR assay. Roughly 100,000 TCR templates per sample were assayed by the deep sequencing platform. Genomic DNA extracted from sorted T cells was used for TCRbeta CDR3 sequencing. As for the original processing: Clonal analysis of TCRbeta CDR3 data was done in the R programming language. Alloreactive CD4+ and CD8+ clones were defined by comparing unstimulated samples with post-reaction CFSE-low samples. Regulatory or non-regulatory origin was assigned to alloreactive CD4+ clones by matching of sequences to sorted unstimulated Treg and non-Treg repertoires. TCRdb limited this immuneACCESS table to in-frame rearrangements with V and J called. A share of clones is missing; checked studies link under half to unresolved V genes, and the rest is unexplained. V and J calls and clone size are copied from that table; D and trimming were computed from the DNA. Across this sample there are some 100,000 clones, with roughly 94% seen only once. The ten largest clones represent more than 0.65% of the sample.

The sample is drawn from a study of siplizumab effects on memory and regulatory T cells (dated by TCRdb to about 2019). About the full investigation: The study examined how the anti-CD2 antibody siplizumab affects alloreactive T-cell subsets in allogeneic mixed lymphocyte reactions built from human PBMCs. Beyond this particular receptor, the publication reports: Roughly 75-97% of proliferating CD4+ or CD8+ clones could not be assigned a naive or memory phenotype. Because sequences below about 10^-5 frequency were poorly captured, only a minor fraction of alloreactive clones could be mapped to unstimulated subsets. Among mappable alloreactive CD4+ clones, an average Treg-derived fraction of roughly 69% was observed with siplizumab, compared with roughly 28% in control reactions. The suppressive function of proliferating Tregs from siplizumab cultures was not functionally confirmed. Unstimulated naive T cells appeared more diverse than memory T cells, and naive cells seemed to contribute substantially to the alloresponse. Siplizumab significantly lowered the cumulative frequency of alloreactive sequences that could be traced to unstimulated CD4+ memory T cells.

TCRbeta CDR3 sequencing was performed on sorted unstimulated T cells and on proliferating T cells recovered from mixed lymphocyte reactions. Fresh whole blood from over 8 HLA-typed healthy donors was used to isolate PBMCs. Unstimulated CD4+ regulatory T cells were FACS-sorted to map the origin of alloreactive clones. V loses 5 bases of germline sequence and J loses 4 bases, and the interval between the two ends is 23 bases. Reading from cysteine to phenylalanine, the CDR3 counts 17 amino acids. Only the CDR3 portion is preserved as DNA: 51 bases, with reading frame beginning at the first base. According to the germline V gene, CDR1 reads KGHSH and CDR2 reads LQKENI.

The clonotype was recovered from a human donor in good health. The V gene is TRBV18 and the J gene is TRBJ1-2; the D gene assignment is ambiguous. Sequencing used Tregs sorted from blood. In nucleotide form, the sequence is TGTGCCAGCTCATCGGGCCTGGAAAACCGTCCGGGCTATGGCTACACCTTC. Translated, it gives CASSSGLENRPGYGYTF.